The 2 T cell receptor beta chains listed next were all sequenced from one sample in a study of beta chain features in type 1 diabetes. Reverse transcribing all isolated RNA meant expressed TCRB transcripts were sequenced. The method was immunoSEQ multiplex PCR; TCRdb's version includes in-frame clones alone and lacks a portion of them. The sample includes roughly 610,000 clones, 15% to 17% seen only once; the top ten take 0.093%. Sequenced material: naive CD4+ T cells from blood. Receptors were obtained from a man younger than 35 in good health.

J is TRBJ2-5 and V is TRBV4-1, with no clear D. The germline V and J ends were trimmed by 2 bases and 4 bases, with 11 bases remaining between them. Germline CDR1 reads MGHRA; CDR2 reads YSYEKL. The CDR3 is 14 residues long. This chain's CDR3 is CASSQMGKPETQYF. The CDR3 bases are TGCGCCAGCAGCCAAATGGGGAAGCCAGAGACCCAGTACTTC.

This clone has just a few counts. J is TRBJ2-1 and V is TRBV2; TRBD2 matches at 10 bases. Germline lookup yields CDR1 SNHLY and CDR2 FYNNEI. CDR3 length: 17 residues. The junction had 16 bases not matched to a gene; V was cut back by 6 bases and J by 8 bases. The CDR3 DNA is TGTGCCAGCAGAACCCTTAGGCAGCGGGGGGGAATCCATGAGCAGTTCTTC. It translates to CASRTLRQRGGIHEQFF.